The text below deals with one TCR beta chain. Its specificity is unknown. TCRdb passed the 5' RACE reads through MiXCR, listing each CDR3 protein once. The table has over 350,000 distinct CDR3 sequences, 16% seen once; the top ten hold roughly 21%. The sample comes from a study of T-cell memory formation after mild COVID-19. In the study overall: Largely, the TCR clusters proved donor specific.

Findings and caveats of the study: Proof of SARS-CoV-2 specificity was absent for the second-wave clones that crested on day 37.

The CDR3 covers 14 residues. Germline assignment: CDR1 SQVTM and CDR2 ANQGSEA. V was clipped by 0 bases and J by 4 bases, with 12 bases between them. This TCR was sampled from a man between 18 and 29 years old who had mild COVID-19 (a few samples of this study predate the infection). Cell type and time point are not known. This rearrangement joins TRBV29-1 to TRBJ1-2; perhaps TRBD1 as D (5 bases). Sequencing was performed on PBMCs or a T cell subset sorted from them (not recorded which). In DNA, the CDR3 is TGCAGCGTTGAAGATGATTGGGGACCCTATGGCTACACCTTC. Protein: CSVEDDWGPYGYTF.